This record concerns one TCR beta chain sequence. Next came a second PCR, run for 7 to 11 cycles, which used a sample-barcoded 5' primer along with a J-beta primer mix. MiXCR, applied by TCRdb to the 5' RACE reads, yields one record per CDR3 protein. This sample has hundreds of thousands of distinct CDR3 sequences, with around 24% found just once. CDR3 size: 12 residues. Germline V gene data show CDR1 as MNHEY and CDR2 as SMNVEV (reference sequence). Deletions cut 8 bases from V and 1 base from J, with 6 bases between. The data belong to a study of blood T cells in healthy people across ages. PBMCs numbering at least 6 million were isolated per sample. In addition, the sample was reused for a study of T cells of mothers and their children. That report notes: No persistent microchimeric T cell clones were detected.

This chain joins TRBV27 and TRBJ2-1; D ambiguous. The clonotype was recovered from a boy younger than 18 in good health. Sequenced input: blood. CDR3 residues: CASARSYNEQFF. DNA of the CDR3: TGTGCCAGCGCTAGATCCTACAATGAGCAGTTCTTC.